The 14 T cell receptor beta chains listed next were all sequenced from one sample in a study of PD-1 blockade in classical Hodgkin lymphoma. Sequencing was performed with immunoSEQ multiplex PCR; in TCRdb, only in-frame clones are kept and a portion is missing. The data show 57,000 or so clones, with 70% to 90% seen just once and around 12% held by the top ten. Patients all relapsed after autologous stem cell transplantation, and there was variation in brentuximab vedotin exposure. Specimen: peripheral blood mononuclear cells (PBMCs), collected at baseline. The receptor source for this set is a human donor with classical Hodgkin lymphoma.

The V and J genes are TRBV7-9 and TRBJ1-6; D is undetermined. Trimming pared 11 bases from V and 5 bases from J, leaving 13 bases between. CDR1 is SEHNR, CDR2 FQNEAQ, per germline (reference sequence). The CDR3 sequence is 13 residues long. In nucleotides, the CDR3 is TGTGCCGGGCGGGTGAACAATAATTCACCCCTCCACTTT. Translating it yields CAGRVNNNSPLHF.

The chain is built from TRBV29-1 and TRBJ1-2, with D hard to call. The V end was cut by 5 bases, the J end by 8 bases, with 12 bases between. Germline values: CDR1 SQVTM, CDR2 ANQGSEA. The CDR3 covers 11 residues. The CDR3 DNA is TGCAGCGTTCGGCCGGATGTCGGCTACACCTTC. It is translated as CSVRPDVGYTF.

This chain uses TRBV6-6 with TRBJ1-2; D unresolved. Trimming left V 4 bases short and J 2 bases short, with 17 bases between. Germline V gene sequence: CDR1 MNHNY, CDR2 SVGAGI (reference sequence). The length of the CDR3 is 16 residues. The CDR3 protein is CASSWGQGSVNYGYTF. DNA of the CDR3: TGTGCCAGCAGTTGGGGTCAAGGGAGTGTGAACTATGGCTACACCTTC.

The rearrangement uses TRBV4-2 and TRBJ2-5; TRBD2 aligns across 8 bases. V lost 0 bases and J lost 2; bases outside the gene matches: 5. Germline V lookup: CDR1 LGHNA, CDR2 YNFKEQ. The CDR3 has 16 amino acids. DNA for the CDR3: TGTGCCAGCAGCCAAGACGGGCCTAGCGGGCAAGAGACCCAGTACTTC. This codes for CASSQDGPSGQETQYF.

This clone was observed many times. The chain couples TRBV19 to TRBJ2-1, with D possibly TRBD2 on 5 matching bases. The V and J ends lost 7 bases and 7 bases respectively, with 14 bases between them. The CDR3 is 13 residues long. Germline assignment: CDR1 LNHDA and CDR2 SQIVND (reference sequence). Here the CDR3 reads CASTPPGRNEQFF. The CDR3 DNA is TGTGCCAGTACTCCCCCGGGGAGAAATGAGCAGTTCTTC.

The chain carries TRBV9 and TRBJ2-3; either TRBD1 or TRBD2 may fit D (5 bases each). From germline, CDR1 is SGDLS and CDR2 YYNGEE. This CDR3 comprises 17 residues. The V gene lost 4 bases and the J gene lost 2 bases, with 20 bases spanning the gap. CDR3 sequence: CASSHPEGRDLTDTQYF. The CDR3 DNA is TGTGCCAGCAGCCACCCCGAAGGAAGGGACCTCACAGATACGCAGTATTTT.

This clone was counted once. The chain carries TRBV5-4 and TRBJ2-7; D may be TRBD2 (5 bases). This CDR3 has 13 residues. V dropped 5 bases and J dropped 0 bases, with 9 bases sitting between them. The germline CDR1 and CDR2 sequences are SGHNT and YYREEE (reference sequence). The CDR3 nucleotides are TGTGCCAGCAGGGAGGCTAGCTCCTACGAGCAGTACTTC. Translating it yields CASREASSYEQYF.

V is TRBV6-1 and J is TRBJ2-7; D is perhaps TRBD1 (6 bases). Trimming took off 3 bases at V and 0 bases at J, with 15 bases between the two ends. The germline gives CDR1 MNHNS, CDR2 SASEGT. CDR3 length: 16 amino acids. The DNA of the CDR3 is TGTGCCAGCAGTGATGCACAGGGATTCACCTCCTACGAGCAGTACTTC. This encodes CASSDAQGFTSYEQYF.

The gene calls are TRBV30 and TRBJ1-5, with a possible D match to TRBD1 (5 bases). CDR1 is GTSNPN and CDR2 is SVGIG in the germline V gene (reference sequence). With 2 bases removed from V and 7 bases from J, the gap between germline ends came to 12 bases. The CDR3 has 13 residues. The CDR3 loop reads CAWSLGAGQPQHF. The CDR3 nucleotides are TGTGCCTGGAGTTTAGGGGCGGGCCAGCCCCAGCATTTT.

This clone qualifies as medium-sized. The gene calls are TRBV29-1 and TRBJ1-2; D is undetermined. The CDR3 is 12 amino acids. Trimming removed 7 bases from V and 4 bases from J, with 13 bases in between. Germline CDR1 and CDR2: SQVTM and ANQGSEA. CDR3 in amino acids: CSAGGSFYGYTF. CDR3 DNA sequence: TGCAGCGCGGGCGGCAGCTTCTATGGCTACACCTTC.

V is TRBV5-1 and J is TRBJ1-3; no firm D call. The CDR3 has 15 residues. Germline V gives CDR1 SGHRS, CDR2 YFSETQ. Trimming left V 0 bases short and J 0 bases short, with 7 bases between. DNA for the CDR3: TGCGCCAGCAGCTTGGCGGGTGACTCTGGAAACACCATATATTTT. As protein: CASSLAGDSGNTIYF.

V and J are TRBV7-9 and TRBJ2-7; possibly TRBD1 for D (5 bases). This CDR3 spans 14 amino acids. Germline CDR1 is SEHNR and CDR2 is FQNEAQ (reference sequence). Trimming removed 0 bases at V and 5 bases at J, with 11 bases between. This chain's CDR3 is CASSLATDPHEQYF. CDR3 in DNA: TGTGCCAGCAGCTTAGCGACAGATCCCCACGAGCAGTACTTC.

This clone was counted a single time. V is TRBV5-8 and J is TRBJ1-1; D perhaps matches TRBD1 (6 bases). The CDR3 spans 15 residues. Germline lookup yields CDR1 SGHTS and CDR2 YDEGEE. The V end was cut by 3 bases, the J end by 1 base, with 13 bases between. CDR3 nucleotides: TGTGCCAGCAGCTGGGGGCAGGGCTCGAACACTGAAGCTTTCTTT. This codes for CASSWGQGSNTEAFF.

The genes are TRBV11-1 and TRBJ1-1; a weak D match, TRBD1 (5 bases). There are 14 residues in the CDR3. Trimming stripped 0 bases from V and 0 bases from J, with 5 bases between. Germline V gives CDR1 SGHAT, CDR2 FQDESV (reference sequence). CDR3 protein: CASSLATVNTEAFF. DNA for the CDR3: TGTGCCAGCAGCTTAGCGACAGTGAACACTGAAGCTTTCTTT.